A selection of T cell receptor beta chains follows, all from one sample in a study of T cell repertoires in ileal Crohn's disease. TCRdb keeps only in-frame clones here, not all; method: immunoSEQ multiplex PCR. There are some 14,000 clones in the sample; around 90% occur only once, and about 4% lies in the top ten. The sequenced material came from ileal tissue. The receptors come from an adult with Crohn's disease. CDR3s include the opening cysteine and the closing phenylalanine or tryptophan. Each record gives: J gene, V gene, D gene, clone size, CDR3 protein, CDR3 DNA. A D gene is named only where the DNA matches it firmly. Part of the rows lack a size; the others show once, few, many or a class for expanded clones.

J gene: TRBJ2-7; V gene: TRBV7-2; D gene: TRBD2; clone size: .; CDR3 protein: CASSLALAGVEQYF; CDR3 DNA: TGTGCCAGCAGCTTAGCACTAGCGGGAGTCGAGCAGTACTTC
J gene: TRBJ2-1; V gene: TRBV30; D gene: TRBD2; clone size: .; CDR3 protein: CAWKGAGAFSSYNEQFF; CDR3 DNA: TGTGCCTGGAAAGGAGCGGGGGCCTTCAGCTCCTACAATGAGCAGTTCTTC
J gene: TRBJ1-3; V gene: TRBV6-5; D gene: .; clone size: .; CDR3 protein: CASYRAPGSGNTIYF; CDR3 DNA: TGTGCCAGCTATAGAGCCCCTGGCTCTGGAAACACCATATATTTT
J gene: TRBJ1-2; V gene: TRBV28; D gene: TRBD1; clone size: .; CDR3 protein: CASRGQLYGYTF; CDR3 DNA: TGTGCCAGCAGGGGACAGCTCTATGGCTACACCTTC
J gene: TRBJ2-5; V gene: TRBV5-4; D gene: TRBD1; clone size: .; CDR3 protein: CASSLGQIQGYEETQYF; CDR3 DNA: TGTGCCAGCAGCTTGGGGCAAATACAGGGGTACGAAGAGACCCAGTACTTC
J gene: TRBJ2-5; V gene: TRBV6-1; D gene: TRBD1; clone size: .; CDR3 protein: CASRTGGGETQYF; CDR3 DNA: TGTGCCAGCAGAACAGGGGGTGGTGAGACCCAGTACTTC
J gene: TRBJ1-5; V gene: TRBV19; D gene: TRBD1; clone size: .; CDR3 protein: CASQDRGGQPQHF; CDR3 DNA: TGTGCCAGTCAAGACAGGGGTGGACAGCCCCAGCATTTT
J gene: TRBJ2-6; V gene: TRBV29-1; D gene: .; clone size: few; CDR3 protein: CSVDDSSGANVLTF; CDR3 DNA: TGCAGCGTTGACGACAGTTCTGGGGCCAACGTCCTGACTTTC
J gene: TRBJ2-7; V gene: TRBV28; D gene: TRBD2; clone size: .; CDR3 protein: CASSSGAGNLWEQYF; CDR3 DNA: TGTGCCAGCAGTTCCGGAGCGGGGAACCTTTGGGAGCAGTACTTC
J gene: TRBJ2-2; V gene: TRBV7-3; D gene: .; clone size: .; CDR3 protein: CASSPWGPQRDTGELFF; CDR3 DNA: TGTGCCAGCAGCCCGTGGGGCCCCCAGCGAGACACCGGGGAGCTGTTTTTT
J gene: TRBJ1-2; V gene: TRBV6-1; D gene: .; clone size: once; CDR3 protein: CASSANFGYTF; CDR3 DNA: TGTGCCAGCAGTGCTAATTTTGGCTACACCTTC
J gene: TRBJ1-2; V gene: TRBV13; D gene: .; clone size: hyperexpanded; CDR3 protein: CASSLGRRAPLGGYTF; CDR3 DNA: TGTGCCAGCAGCTTAGGCCGGCGGGCCCCTCTCGGTGGCTACACCTTC
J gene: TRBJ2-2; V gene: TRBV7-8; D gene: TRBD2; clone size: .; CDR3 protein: CASSLAFLGLATLANTGELFF; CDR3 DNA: TGTGCCAGCAGCTTAGCTTTTTTGGGACTAGCGACCCTAGCGAACACCGGGGAGCTGTTTTTT
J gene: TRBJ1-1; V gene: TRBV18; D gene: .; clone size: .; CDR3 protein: CASSPGLNTEAFF; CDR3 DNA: TGTGCCAGCTCACCAGGCCTGAACACTGAAGCTTTCTTT
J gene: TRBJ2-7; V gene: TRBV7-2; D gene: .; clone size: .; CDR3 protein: CASSLVNNEQYF; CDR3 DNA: TGTGCCAGCAGCTTAGTAAACAACGAGCAGTACTTC
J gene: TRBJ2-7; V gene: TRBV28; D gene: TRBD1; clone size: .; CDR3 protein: CASSPPDRVYEQYF; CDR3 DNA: TGTGCCAGCAGTCCCCCCGACAGGGTCTACGAGCAGTACTTC
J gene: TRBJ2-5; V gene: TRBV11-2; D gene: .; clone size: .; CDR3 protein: CASSPYVETQYF; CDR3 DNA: TGTGCCAGCAGCCCGTATGTGGAGACCCAGTACTTC